Included here is one TCR beta chain sequence, with context. Its antigen remains undetermined. The input lacks base qualities; no much larger clone sits a single base away. This sample stems from a study of blood T cell repertoires in COVID-19 (TCRdb year 2020). About the study as a whole: The collaborator samples originated in the United States, Italy and Spain and spanned the acute and convalescent phases of COVID-19. The material from the prospective study consisted of cDNA or gDNA derived from T cells, B-cell-depleted T cells, or PBMCs. The dataset comprised deeply sampled blood TCRbeta repertoires from subjects exposed to, actively infected with, or recovered from COVID-19. The repertoires were released in a freely available public database meant as a resource for research on the immune response to SARS-CoV-2. The samples were drawn from two sources: the first 160 participants of the ongoing ImmuneRACE study, and some 1,300 subjects contributed by 6 global collaborators. Sample metadata almost always included a de-identified subject ID, COVID-19 status, age in years and sex. HLA class I and class II types, where available, came from metadata supplied by the sample provider rather than from assay-based typing. The study at large found these results: The amount of clinical and demographic metadata varied by source and participant and was provided uncurated.

TCRbeta CDR3 regions were amplified from genomic DNA by means of the immunoSEQ Assay, a bias-controlled multiplex PCR. The authors' pipeline ran thus. The number of nucleated cells in each sample was estimated by amplification of reference gene primers within the assay. Sequence reads were collapsed and filtered to measure the absolute abundance of every unique TCRbeta CDR3 rearrangement. Productive Simpson clonality was computed per sample as the square root of Simpson's diversity index over productive rearrangements. TCRdb retrieved this table from immuneACCESS and kept in-frame rearrangements only. Not all clones are present; in checked studies, unresolved V genes account for under half, and no reason is known for the remainder. V and J calls and clone size come straight from that table; D and trimming were deduced from the DNA. Across this sample there are a few hundred thousand clones, with approximately 84% seen only once. Under 8% of the sample is held by the ten biggest clonotypes.

In the prospective study, participants were 18 to 89 years old, resided in around 25 geographic areas of the United States, and were enrolled through a virtual design. In the prospective study, cohorts were assigned on the basis of participant-reported clinical history obtained from a screening survey and a study questionnaire. Exposed participants had been in contact with someone with a PCR-confirmed or clinician-diagnosed COVID-19 case within 2 weeks of study entry. Mobile phlebotomists in the prospective study collected whole blood, serum and a nasopharyngeal or oropharyngeal swab from every participant. Participants in the prospective study had the option to provide additional blood draws and questionnaires over a 2-month period. Prospective study blood samples were shipped either frozen or at room temperature before DNA extraction. From the germline V gene, CDR1 is MGHRA and CDR2 is YSYEKL. Cut back by 4 bases and 3 bases, the V and J ends lie 17 bases apart. From the cysteine up to the phenylalanine, the CDR3 has a length of 16 residues. Kept here is only the CDR3 DNA, which spans 48 bases and is read in frame from base 1.

Sequencing was carried out using PBMCs or T cells enriched from blood (not recorded which). The receptor's source is a woman aged 50 to 60 who had been exposed to COVID-19. Recombination linked TRBV4-1 to TRBJ2-3, with a weak D call of TRBD1 (5 bases match). The DNA is as follows: TGCGCCAGCAGCCCGATAGGGGTAGTGGTGACAGATACGCAGTATTTT. This gives the protein CASSPIGVVVTDTQYF.